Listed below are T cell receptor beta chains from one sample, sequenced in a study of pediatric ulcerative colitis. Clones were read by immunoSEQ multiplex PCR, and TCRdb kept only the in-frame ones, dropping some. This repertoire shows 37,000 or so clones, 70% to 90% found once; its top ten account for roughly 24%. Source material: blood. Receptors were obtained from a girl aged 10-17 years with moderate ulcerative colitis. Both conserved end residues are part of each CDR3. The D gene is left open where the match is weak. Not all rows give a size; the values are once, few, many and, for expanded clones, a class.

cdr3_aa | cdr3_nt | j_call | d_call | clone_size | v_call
CAWAAGGNTEAFF | TGTGCCTGGGCAGCCGGGGGGAACACTGAAGCTTTCTTT | TRBJ1-1 | NA | NA | TRBV30
CASSRYLGGGGELFF | TGTGCCAGCAGTCGTTATCTGGGGGGAGGCGGGGAGCTGTTTTTT | TRBJ2-2 | NA | NA | TRBV7-2
CASSMLGGNQPQHF | TGTGCCAGTAGTATGTTGGGCGGTAATCAGCCCCAGCATTTT | TRBJ1-5 | NA | few | TRBV19
CASSFPETQYF | TGTGCCAGCAGTTTCCCAGAGACCCAGTACTTC | TRBJ2-5 | NA | NA | TRBV27
CAWSDRGWQPQHF | TGTGCCTGGAGTGACAGGGGATGGCAGCCCCAGCATTTT | TRBJ1-5 | TRBD1 | NA | TRBV30
CASSLRRTDSGNTIYF | TGTGCCAGCAGCCTACGGCGGACGGACTCTGGAAACACCATATATTTT | TRBJ1-3 | NA | NA | TRBV5-8
CASSRDRGPEKLFF | TGTGCCAGCAGCAGGGACAGGGGGCCTGAAAAACTGTTTTTT | TRBJ1-4 | TRBD1 | NA | TRBV9
CASSLLTGGNYEQYF | TGTGCCAGCAGCTTGCTTACAGGGGGCAACTACGAGCAGTACTTC | TRBJ2-7 | TRBD1 | NA | TRBV11-2
CASSMGMDEQFF | TGTGCCAGTAGTATGGGTATGGATGAGCAGTTCTTC | TRBJ2-1 | NA | NA | TRBV19
CSVEHATTNGYTF | TGCAGCGTTGAGCATGCCACTACGAATGGCTACACCTTC | TRBJ1-2 | NA | NA | TRBV29-1
CASSLWTGVTMNTEAFF | TGTGCCAGCAGCTTATGGACAGGGGTCACCATGAACACTGAAGCTTTCTTT | TRBJ1-1 | TRBD1 | NA | TRBV7-9
CASSIAGGPVNEQFF | TGTGCCAGCTCCATAGCGGGAGGGCCAGTTAATGAGCAGTTCTTC | TRBJ2-1 | TRBD2 | NA | TRBV18
CASSPSGGRANYGYTF | TGTGCCAGCTCACCATCCGGCGGCAGGGCTAACTATGGCTACACCTTC | TRBJ1-2 | NA | few | TRBV18
CASSSTGGGYTF | TGTGCCAGCAGCTCCACAGGGGGTGGCTACACCTTC | TRBJ1-2 | TRBD1 | few | TRBV7-3
CASSHLALQENEQFF | TGCGCCAGCAGCCATTTGGCCCTACAGGAGAATGAGCAGTTCTTC | TRBJ2-1 | NA | NA | TRBV4-1
CASSSLSGYWENIQYF | TGTGCCAGCAGTTCCCTCTCCGGCTACTGGGAAAACATTCAGTACTTC | TRBJ2-4 | NA | NA | TRBV28
CASSQPGQIYNYGYTF | TGCGCCAGCAGCCAACCGGGACAGATTTATAACTATGGCTACACCTTC | TRBJ1-2 | TRBD1 | NA | TRBV4-1
CASYTGNTEAFF | TGTGCCAGTTATACAGGAAACACTGAAGCTTTCTTT | TRBJ1-1 | NA | NA | TRBV27
CASSGRREQFF | TGTGCCAGCAGCGGAAGGAGGGAGCAGTTCTTC | TRBJ2-1 | NA | NA | TRBV7-6
CASSLGNPPDTQYF | TGTGCCAGCAGCTTAGGCAATCCCCCAGATACGCAGTATTTT | TRBJ2-3 | NA | NA | TRBV7-6
CASSLVSRGGYTF | TGTGCCAGCAGCTTAGTTTCCAGAGGTGGCTACACCTTC | TRBJ1-2 | NA | NA | TRBV11-1
CASVRDRASYEQYF | TGTGCCAGCGTCCGGGACAGGGCTTCCTACGAGCAGTACTTC | TRBJ2-7 | TRBD1 | NA | TRBV6-1
CASSHGLATYNEQFF | TGTGCCAGCAGCCACGGCCTAGCAACCTACAATGAGCAGTTCTTC | TRBJ2-1 | NA | NA | TRBV14
CAISARARGANEKLFF | TGTGCCATCAGTGCCAGGGCGCGCGGAGCTAATGAAAAACTGTTTTTT | TRBJ1-4 | NA | NA | TRBV10-3
CASSPGLYEQYF | TGTGCCAGCAGCCCGGGACTTTACGAGCAGTACTTC | TRBJ2-7 | NA | NA | TRBV28
CASSLSPGGSGNTIYF | TGTGCCAGCAGCTTAAGTCCAGGGGGCTCTGGAAACACCATATATTTT | TRBJ1-3 | TRBD1 | once | TRBV11-2
CASRGDREKLFF | TGTGCCAGCAGGGGGGACCGTGAAAAACTGTTTTTT | TRBJ1-4 | NA | NA | TRBV6-5
CSVEFPGAFF | TGCAGCGTTGAATTTCCAGGAGCTTTCTTT | TRBJ1-1 | NA | NA | TRBV29-1
CASSHPRREPNEQFF | TGTGCCAGCAGTCACCCCCGGCGGGAGCCCAATGAGCAGTTCTTC | TRBJ2-1 | TRBD2 | NA | TRBV6-5
CASNGNEQFF | TGTGCCAGCAACGGCAATGAGCAGTTCTTC | TRBJ2-1 | NA | NA | TRBV28